One sample yielded the 6 T cell receptor beta chains listed below, sequenced in a study of immune evolution from preneoplasia to lung adenocarcinoma. Assay: immunoSEQ multiplex PCR; the TCRdb copy retains only in-frame clones and omits some. This table holds several thousand clones, around 90% found once. Sequencing was carried out using FFPE invasive lung adenocarcinoma tissue. All receptors derive from a person between 65 and 79 years old with invasive lung adenocarcinoma.

The chain is built from TRBV20-1 and TRBJ2-1; D possibly uses TRBD1 or TRBD2 (5 bases each). Germline V gives CDR1 DFQATT, CDR2 SNEGSKA (reference sequence). V was cut by 6 bases and J by 7 bases, with 10 bases left in between. The CDR3 runs 11 residues. The CDR3 protein is CSARGVNEQFF. In DNA, the CDR3 is TGCAGTGCCCGAGGGGTGAATGAGCAGTTCTTC.

The V call is TRBV6-1, the J call TRBJ2-7, with 8 nucleotides matching TRBD2. With V trimmed by 9 bases and J by 3 bases, 7 bases remained unmatched. Per the germline V gene, CDR1 is MNHNS and CDR2 is SASEGT. The CDR3 is 13 residues long. CDR3 sequence (DNA): TGTGCCAGTAGACTAGCGCTTAACTACGAGCAGTACTTC. Translation: CASRLALNYEQYF.

V is TRBV18 and J is TRBJ1-1, with D possibly TRBD1 on 6 matching bases. Germline CDR1 KGHSH, CDR2 LQKENI. The V end was cut by 0 bases, the J end by 1 base, with 9 bases between. This CDR3 has 15 amino acids. The CDR3 DNA is TGTGCCAGCTCACCACCGACGGGACAGAACACTGAAGCTTTCTTT. Residues: CASSPPTGQNTEAFF.

The V gene is TRBV27, the J gene TRBJ1-1; 8 bases fit TRBD1. The V gene's germline CDR1 is MNHEY and CDR2 SMNVEV (reference sequence). The CDR3 consists of 17 residues. With V trimmed by 2 bases and J by 0 bases, 8 bases remained unmatched. The CDR3 loop reads CASSLRTTGGLNTEAFF. The CDR3 bases are TGTGCCAGCAGTTTACGGACCACAGGGGGTCTGAACACTGAAGCTTTCTTT.

The rearrangement uses TRBV27 and TRBJ1-1; 7 bases map to TRBD1. Trimming at V came to 2 bases and at J to 9 bases, leaving 6 bases not matched to a gene. The CDR3 length is 13 residues. Germline CDR1 is MNHEY and CDR2 is SMNVEV (reference sequence). CDR3 protein: CASSLLGTAKAFF. The CDR3 DNA sequence: TGTGCCAGCAGTTTACTTGGGACAGCTAAAGCTTTCTTT.

The chain carries TRBV18 and TRBJ1-1; D is unresolved. V gave up 1 base and J gave up 0 bases, with 9 bases separating them. This CDR3 has 15 amino acids. Germline V gives CDR1 KGHSH, CDR2 LQKENI. CDR3 nucleotide sequence: TGTGCCAGCTCACCACAGGCAGAGATGAACACTGAAGCTTTCTTT. It yields the protein CASSPQAEMNTEAFF.